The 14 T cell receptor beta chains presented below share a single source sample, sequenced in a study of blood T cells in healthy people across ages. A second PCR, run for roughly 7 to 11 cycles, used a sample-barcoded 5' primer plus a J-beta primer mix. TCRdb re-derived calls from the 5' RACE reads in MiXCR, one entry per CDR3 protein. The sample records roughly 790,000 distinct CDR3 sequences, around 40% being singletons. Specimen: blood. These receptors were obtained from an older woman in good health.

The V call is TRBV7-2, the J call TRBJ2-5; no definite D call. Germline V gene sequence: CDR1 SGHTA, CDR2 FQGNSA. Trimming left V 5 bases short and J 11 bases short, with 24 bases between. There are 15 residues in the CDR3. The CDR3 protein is CASSTRRISYNEQYF. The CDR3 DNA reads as TGTGCCAGCAGCACCAGACGCATCTCCTACAATGAGCAGTACTTC. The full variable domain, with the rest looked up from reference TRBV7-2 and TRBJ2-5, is GAGVSQSPSNKVTEKGKDVELRCDPISGHTALYWYRQSLGQGLEFLIYFQGNSAPDKSGLPSDRFSAERTGGSVSTLTIQRTQQEDSAVYLCASSTRRISYNEQYFGPGTRLLVL.

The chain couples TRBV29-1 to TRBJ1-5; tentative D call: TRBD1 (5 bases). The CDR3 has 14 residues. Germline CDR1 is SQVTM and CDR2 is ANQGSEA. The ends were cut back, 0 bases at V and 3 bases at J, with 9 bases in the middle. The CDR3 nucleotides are TGCAGCGTTGAAGATGGGGGACTCAATCAGCCCCAGCATTTT. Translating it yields CSVEDGGLNQPQHF.

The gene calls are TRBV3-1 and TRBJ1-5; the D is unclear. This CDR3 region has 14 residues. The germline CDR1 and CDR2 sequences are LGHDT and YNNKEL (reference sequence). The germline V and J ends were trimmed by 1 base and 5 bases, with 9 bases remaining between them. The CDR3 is CASSQGGRYQPQHF. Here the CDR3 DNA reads TGTGCCAGCAGCCAAGGAGGGCGGTATCAGCCCCAGCATTTT.

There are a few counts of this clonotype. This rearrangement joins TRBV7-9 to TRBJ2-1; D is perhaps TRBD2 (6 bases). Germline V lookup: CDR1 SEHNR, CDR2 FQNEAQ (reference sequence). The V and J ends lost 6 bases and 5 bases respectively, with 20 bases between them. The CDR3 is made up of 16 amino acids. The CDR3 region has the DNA TGTGCCAGCAGTTGGGGTCGGGGAGCGGGTGACAATGAGCAGTTCTTC. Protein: CASSWGRGAGDNEQFF.

The CDR3 DNA reads as TGTGCCAGCAGCTTAAACCCCCATGAGGTGCAGTACTTC. Translating it yields CASSLNPHEVQYF. The rearrangement uses TRBV7-2 and TRBJ2-5; D unclear. This CDR3 is 13 amino acids long. The germline gives CDR1 SGHTA, CDR2 FQGNSA. Trimming pared 2 bases from V and 11 bases from J, leaving 15 bases between.

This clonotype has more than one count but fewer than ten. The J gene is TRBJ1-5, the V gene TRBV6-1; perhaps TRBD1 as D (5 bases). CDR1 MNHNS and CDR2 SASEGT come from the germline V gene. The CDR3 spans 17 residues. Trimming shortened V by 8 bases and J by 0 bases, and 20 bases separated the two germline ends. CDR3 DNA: TGTGCCAGCGGTGCCAGGGTGGATTCCTCTAGCAATCAGCCCCAGCATTTT. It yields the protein CASGARVDSSSNQPQHF.

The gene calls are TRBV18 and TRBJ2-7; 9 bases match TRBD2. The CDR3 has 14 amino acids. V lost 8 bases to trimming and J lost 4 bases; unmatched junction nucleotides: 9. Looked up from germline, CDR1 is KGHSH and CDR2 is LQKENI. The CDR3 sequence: CASAEVLAGYEQYF. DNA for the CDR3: TGTGCCAGCGCTGAGGTACTAGCGGGTTACGAGCAGTACTTC. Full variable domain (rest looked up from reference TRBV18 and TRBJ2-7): NAGVMQNPRHLVRRRGQEARLRCSPMKGHSHVYWYRQLPEEGLKFMVYLQKENIIDESGMPKERFSAEFPKEGPSILRIQQVVRGDSAAYFCASAEVLAGYEQYFGPGTRLTVT.

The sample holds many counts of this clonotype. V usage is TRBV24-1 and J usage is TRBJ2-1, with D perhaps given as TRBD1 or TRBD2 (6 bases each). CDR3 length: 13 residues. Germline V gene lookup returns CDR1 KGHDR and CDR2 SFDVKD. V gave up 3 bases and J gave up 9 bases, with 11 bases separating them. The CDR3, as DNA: TGTGCCACCAGTGATGGCGGGACAAGTGAGCAGTTCTTC. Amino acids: CATSDGGTSEQFF.

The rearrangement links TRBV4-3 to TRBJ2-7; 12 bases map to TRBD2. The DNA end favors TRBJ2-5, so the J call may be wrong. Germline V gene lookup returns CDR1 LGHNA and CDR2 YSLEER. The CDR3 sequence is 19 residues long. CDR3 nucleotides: TGCGCCAGCAGCCAAGTATTGGGGTCTAGCGGGGGGGCCTCGGCGACCCAGTACTTC. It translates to CASSQVLGSSGGASATQYF.

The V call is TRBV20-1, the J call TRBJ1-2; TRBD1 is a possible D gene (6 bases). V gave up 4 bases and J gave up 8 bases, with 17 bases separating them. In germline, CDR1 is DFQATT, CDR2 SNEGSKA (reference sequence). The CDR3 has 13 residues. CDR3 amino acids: CSAIRVEGEGYTF. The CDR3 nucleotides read TGCAGTGCTATTAGGGTCGAGGGGGAAGGCTACACCTTC.

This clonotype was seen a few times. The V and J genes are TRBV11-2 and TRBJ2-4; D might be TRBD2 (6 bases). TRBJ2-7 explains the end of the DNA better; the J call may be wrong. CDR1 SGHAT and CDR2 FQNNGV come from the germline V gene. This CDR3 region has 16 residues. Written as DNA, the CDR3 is TGTGCCAGCAGCTTAGTGGCTAGCGAATCCTCCTACGAGCAGTACTTC. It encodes CASSLVASESSYEQYF.

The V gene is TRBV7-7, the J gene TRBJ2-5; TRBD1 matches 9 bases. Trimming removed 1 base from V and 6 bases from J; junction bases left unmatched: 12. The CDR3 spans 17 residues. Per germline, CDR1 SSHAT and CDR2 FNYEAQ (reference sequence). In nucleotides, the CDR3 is TGTGCCAGCAGCTTAGGGCCCCACACAGGGGGCGGAAAGACCCAGTACTTC. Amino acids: CASSLGPHTGGGKTQYF.

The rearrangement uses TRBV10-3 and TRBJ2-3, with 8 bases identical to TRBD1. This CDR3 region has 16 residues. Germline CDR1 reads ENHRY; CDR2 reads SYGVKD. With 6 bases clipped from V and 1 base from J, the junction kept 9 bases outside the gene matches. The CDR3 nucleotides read TGTGCCATCAGCCCCGGACAGGGTGCATGCACAGATACGCAGTATTTT. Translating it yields CAISPGQGACTDTQYF.

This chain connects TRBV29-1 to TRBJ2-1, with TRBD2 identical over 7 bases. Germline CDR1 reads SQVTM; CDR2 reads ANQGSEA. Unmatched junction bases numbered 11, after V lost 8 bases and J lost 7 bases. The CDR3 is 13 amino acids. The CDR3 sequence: CSFRLGGVNEQFF. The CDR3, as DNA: TGCAGCTTCCGACTGGGAGGGGTTAATGAGCAGTTCTTC.